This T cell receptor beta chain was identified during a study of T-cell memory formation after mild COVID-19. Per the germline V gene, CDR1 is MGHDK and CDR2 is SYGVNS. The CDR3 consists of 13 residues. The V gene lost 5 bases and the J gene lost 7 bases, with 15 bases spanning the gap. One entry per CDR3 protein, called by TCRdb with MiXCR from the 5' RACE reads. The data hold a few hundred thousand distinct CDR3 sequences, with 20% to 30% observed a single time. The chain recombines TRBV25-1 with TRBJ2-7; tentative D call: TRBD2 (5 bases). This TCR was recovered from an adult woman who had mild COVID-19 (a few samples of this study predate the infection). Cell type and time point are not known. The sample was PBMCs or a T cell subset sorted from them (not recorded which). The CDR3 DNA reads TGTGCCAGCAGTACCCTGTTCTGGAGGGAGCAGTACTTC. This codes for CASSTLFWREQYF.